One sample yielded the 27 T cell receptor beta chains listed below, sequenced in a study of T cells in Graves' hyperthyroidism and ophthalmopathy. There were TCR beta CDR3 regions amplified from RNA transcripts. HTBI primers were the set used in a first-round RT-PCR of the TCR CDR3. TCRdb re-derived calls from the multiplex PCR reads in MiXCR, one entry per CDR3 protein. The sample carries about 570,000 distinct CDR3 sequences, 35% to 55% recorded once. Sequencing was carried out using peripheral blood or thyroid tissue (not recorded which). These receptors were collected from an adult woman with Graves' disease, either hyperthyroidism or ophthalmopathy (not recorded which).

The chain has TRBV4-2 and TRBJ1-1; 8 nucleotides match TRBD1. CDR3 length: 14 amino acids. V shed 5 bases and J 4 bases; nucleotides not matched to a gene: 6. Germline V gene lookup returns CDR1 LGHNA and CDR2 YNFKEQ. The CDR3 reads CASSRGQASTEAFF. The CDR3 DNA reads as TGTGCCAGCAGCAGGGGACAGGCGAGCACTGAAGCTTTCTTT.

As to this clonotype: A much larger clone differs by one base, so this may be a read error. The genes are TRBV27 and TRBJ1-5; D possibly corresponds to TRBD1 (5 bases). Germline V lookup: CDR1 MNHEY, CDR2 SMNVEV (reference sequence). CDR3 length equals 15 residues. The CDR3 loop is CASGTDTYSNRPQHF. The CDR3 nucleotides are TGTGCCAGCGGTACGGACACCTATAGCAATCGGCCCCAGCATTTT.

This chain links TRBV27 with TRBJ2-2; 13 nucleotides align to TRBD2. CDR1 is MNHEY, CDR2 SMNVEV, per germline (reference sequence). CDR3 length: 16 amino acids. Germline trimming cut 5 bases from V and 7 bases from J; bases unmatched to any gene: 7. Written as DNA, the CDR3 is TGTGCCAGCAGTCTCTCGACTAGCGGGAGGATCGGGGAGCTGTTTTTT. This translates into CASSLSTSGRIGELFF.

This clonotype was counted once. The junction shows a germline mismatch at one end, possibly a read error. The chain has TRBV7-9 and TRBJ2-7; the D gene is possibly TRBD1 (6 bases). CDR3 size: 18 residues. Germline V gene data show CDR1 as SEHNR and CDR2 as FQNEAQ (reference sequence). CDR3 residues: CASSLGKGVRGLPGEQYF. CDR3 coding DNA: TGTGCCAGCAGTTTAGGAAAGGGGGTCAGGGGCCTTCCGGGGGAGCAGTACTTC.

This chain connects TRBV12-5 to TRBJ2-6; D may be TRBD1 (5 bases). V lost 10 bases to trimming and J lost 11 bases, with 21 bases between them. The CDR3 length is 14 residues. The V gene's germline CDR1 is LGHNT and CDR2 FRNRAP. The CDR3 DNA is TGTGCTATCCCGAGGCAGGGTAGGGATTACGTCCTGACTTTC. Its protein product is CAIPRQGRDYVLTF. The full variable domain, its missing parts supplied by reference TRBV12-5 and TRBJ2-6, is DARVTQTPRHKVTEMGQEVTMRCQPILGHNTVFWYRQTMMQGLELLAYFRNRAPLDDSGMPKDRFSAEMPDATLATLKIQPSEPRDSAVYFCAIPRQGRDYVLTFGAGSRLTVL.

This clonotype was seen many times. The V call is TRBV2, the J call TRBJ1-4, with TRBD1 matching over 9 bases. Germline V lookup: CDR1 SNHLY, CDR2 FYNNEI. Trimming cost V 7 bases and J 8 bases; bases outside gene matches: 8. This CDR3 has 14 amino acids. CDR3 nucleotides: TGTGCCAGCACCAAACAGGGGGCAGCGGAAAAACTGTTTTTT. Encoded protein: CASTKQGAAEKLFF.

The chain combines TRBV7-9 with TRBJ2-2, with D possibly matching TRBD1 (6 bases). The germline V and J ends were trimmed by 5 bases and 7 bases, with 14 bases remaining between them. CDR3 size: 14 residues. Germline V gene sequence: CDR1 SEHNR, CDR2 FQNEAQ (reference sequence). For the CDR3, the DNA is TGTGCCAGCAGCACAAGACAGGATCGCGGGGAGCTGTTTTTT. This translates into CASSTRQDRGELFF.

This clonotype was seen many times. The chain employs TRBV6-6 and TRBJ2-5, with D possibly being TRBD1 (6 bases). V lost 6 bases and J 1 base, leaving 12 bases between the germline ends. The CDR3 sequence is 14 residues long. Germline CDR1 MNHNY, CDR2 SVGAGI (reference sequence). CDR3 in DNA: TGTGCCAGCAGACAGGACAGCGTCCAAGAGACCCAGTACTTC. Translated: CASRQDSVQETQYF.

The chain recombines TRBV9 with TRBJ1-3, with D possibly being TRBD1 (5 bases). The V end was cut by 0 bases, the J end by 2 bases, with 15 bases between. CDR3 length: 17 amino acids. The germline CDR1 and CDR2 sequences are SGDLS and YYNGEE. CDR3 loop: CASSVALGTSTGNTIYF. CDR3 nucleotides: TGTGCCAGCAGCGTAGCCCTGGGGACTTCTACTGGAAACACCATATATTTT.

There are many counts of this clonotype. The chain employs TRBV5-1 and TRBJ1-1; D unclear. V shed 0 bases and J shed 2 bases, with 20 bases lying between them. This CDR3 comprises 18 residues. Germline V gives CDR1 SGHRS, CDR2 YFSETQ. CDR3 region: CASSLASPMGGRNTEAFF. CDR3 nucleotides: TGCGCCAGCAGCTTGGCCAGTCCCATGGGTGGTCGAAACACTGAAGCTTTCTTT.

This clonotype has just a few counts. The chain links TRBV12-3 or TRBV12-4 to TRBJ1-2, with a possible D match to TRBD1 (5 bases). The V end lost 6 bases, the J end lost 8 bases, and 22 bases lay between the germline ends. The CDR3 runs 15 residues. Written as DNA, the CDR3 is TGTGCCAGCAGCCACGAGAGGGAAGGGGTGAACGGCTACACCTTC. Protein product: CASSHEREGVNGYTF.

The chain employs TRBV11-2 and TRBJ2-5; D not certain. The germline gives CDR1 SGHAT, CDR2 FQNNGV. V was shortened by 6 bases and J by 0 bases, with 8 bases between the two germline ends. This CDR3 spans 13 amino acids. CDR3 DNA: TGTGCCAGCAGTCATCAAAACCAAGAGACCCAGTACTTC. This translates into CASSHQNQETQYF.

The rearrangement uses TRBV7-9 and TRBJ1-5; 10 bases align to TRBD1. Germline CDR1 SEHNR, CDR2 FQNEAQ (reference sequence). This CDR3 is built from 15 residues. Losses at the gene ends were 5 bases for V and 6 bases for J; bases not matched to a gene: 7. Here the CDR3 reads CASSQGQGGSQPQHF. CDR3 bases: TGTGCCAGCAGCCAAGGACAGGGGGGCAGTCAGCCCCAGCATTTT.

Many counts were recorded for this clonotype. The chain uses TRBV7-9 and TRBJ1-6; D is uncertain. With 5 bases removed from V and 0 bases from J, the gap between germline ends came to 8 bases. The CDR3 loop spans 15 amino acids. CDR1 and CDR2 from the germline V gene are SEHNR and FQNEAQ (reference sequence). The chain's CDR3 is CASSITSSYNSPLHF. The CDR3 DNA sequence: TGTGCCAGCAGCATTACAAGCTCCTATAATTCACCCCTCCACTTT.

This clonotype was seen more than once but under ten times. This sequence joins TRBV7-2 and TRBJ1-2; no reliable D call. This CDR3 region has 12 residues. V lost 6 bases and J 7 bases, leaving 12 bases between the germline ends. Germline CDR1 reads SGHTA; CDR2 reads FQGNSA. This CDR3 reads CASSPEVGGYTF. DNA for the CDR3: TGTGCCAGCAGTCCGGAGGTTGGTGGCTACACCTTC.

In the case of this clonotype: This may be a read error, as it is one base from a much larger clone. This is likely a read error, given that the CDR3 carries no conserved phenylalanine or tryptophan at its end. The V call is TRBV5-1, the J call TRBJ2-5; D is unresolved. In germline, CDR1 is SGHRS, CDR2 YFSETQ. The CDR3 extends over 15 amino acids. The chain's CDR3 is CASSLCPSLQETQYS. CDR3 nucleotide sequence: TGTGCCAGCAGCCTATGCCCGAGCCTACAAGAGACCCAGTACTCC.

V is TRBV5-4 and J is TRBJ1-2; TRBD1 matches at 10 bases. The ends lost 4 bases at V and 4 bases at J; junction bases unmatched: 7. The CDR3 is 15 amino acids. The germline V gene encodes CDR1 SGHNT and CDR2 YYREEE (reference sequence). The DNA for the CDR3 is TGTGCCAGCAGCCGAGGGACAGGGGATACCTATGGCTACACCTTC. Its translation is CASSRGTGDTYGYTF.

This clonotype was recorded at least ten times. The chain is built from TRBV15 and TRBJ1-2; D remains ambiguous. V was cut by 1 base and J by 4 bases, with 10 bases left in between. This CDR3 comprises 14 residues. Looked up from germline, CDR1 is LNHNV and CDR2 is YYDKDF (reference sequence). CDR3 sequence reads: CATSRGSRVYGYTF. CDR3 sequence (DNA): TGTGCCACCAGCAGAGGTAGCAGAGTCTATGGCTACACCTTC.

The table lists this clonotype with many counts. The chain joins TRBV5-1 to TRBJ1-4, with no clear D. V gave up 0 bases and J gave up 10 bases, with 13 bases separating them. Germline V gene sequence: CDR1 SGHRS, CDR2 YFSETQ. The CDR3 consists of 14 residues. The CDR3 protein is CASSLEDPRGKLFF. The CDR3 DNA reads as TGCGCCAGCAGCTTGGAGGACCCTCGTGGAAAACTGTTTTTT.

CDR3 nucleotides: TGCGCCAGCTCCCTCCCTGGACAGTATAGCAATCAGCCCCAGCATTTT. Translating it yields CASSLPGQYSNQPQHF. This rearrangement joins TRBV10-2 to TRBJ1-5; D is perhaps TRBD1 (6 bases). This CDR3 comprises 16 residues. V dropped 8 bases and J dropped 0 bases, with 17 bases sitting between them. The V gene's germline CDR1 is WSHSY and CDR2 SAAADI.

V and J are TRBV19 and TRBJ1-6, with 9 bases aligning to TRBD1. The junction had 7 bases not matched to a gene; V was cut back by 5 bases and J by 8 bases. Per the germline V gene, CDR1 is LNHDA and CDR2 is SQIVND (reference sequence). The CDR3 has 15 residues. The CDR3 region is CASSPRTGAHSPLHF. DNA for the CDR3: TGTGCCAGTAGTCCACGGACAGGGGCGCATTCACCCCTCCACTTT.

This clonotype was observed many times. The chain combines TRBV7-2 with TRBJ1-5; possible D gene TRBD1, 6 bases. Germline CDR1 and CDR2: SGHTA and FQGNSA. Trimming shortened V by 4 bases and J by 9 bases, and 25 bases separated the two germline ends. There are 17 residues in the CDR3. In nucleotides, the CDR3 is TGTGCCAGCAGCTCCCCCTTTTCGGACAGCCCCCCGGGGCCCCAGCATTTT. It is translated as CASSSPFSDSPPGPQHF.

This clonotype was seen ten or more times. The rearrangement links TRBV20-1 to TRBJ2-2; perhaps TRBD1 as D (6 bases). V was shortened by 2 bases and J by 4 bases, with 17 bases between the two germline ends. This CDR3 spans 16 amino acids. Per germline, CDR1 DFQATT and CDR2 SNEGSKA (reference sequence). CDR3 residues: CSARHDRSIGTGELFF. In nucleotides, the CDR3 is TGCAGTGCTAGACATGACAGGAGTATCGGCACCGGGGAGCTGTTTTTT.

CDR3 sequence: CASTGSGNTIYF. The CDR3 nucleotides read TGTGCCAGCACAGGCTCTGGAAACACCATATATTTT. The rearrangement joins TRBV6-5 to TRBJ1-3; D remains ambiguous. V was trimmed by 7 bases and J by 0 bases, leaving 4 bases between them. Germline V CDR1 and CDR2: MNHEY, SVGAGI. The CDR3 has 12 amino acids.

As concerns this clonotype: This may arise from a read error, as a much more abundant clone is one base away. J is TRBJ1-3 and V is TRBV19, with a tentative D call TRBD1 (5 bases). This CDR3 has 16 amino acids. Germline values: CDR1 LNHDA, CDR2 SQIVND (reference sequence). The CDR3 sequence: CASRAPDKLSGNTMYF. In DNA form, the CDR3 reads TGTGCCAGTAGGGCCCCGGACAAGCTCTCTGGAAACACCATGTATTTT.

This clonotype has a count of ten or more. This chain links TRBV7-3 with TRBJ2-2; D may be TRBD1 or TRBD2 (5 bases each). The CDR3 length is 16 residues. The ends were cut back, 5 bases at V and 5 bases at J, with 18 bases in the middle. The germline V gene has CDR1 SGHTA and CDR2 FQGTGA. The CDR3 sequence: CASSARGVLGTGELFF. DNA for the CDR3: TGTGCCAGCAGCGCCCGGGGCGTCCTGGGGACCGGGGAGCTGTTTTTT.

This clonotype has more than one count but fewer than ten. Here the CDR3 reads CASSSIQGGYSNQPQHF. The CDR3 region has the DNA TGTGCCAGCAGTTCCATACAGGGGGGATATAGCAATCAGCCCCAGCATTTT. The chain combines TRBV27 with TRBJ1-5; TRBD1 aligns across 8 bases. Per germline, CDR1 MNHEY and CDR2 SMNVEV (reference sequence). There are 17 residues in the CDR3. The V segment lost 4 bases and the J segment 0 bases; nucleotides outside the gene matches: 8.